The 17 T cell receptor beta chains listed next were all sequenced from one sample in a study of shared clonotypes between healthy human individuals. The repertoire was sequenced with immunoSEQ multiplex PCR; TCRdb's copy has only in-frame clones and lacks some. The sample shows nearly 2 million clones, roughly 95% of them seen only once. Terminally differentiated effector memory CD45RA+ cells were excluded by CCR7 positive selection of CD45RO-negative cells. The specimen was naive CD8+ T cells sorted from blood. Every receptor here comes from a man aged 18-30 years in good health.

J is TRBJ2-1 and V is TRBV6-5; 10 nucleotides align to TRBD2. Germline V gene sequence: CDR1 MNHEY, CDR2 SVGAGI. This CDR3 is built from 15 residues. The trim removed 5 bases at V and 5 bases at J, leaving 6 bases unmatched. This CDR3 reads CASSKPGLANNEQFF. CDR3 in DNA: TGTGCCAGCAGTAAACCGGGACTAGCGAACAATGAGCAGTTCTTC.

The gene calls are TRBV5-8 and TRBJ2-5; tentative D call: TRBD1 (5 bases). CDR1 and CDR2 (germline): SGHTS, YDEGEE. The CDR3 runs to 13 residues. Trimming took off 0 bases at V and 3 bases at J, with 6 bases between the two ends. The CDR3 nucleotides are TGTGCCAGCAGCTTGGCACAGGAAGAGACCCAGTACTTC. Its translation: CASSLAQEETQYF.

The rearrangement joins TRBV7-2 to TRBJ2-5; 7 nucleotides agree with TRBD2. V lost 0 bases to trimming and J lost 5 bases; unmatched junction nucleotides: 6. Germline CDR1 reads SGHTA; CDR2 reads FQGNSA. The CDR3 is 15 residues long. CDR3 sequence: CASSLAAGEGETQYF. The DNA for the CDR3 is TGTGCCAGCAGCTTAGCTGCGGGAGAAGGGGAGACCCAGTACTTC.

The chain is built from TRBV5-4 and TRBJ1-1; D possibly corresponds to TRBD1 (5 bases). This CDR3 contains 15 residues. CDR1 and CDR2 (germline): SGHNT, YYREEE (reference sequence). The V and J ends lost 4 bases and 0 bases respectively, with 13 bases between them. The CDR3 protein is CASSPPRGMNTEAFF. Here the CDR3 DNA reads TGTGCCAGCAGCCCGCCTAGGGGCATGAACACTGAAGCTTTCTTT.

As to this clone: Other DNA sequences of this sample code for an identical CDR3. V and J are TRBV5-1 and TRBJ2-7; D tentatively reads TRBD1 or TRBD2 (5 bases each). The CDR3 runs to 13 residues. Between the trimmed V and J ends, which lost 2 bases and 3 bases, there was a span of 9 bases. CDR1 is SGHRS, CDR2 YFSETQ, per germline. The CDR3 DNA reads as TGCGCCAGCAGCTTCGGGACGGGCTACGAGCAGTACTTC. It specifies CASSFGTGYEQYF.

This clone has only a few counts. The gene calls are TRBV28 and TRBJ1-2; D call uncertain. Looked up from germline, CDR1 is MDHEN and CDR2 is SYDVKM. CDR3 length: 13 amino acids. V was pared by 6 bases and J by 7 bases, with 15 bases between. CDR3 sequence: CASSLDGFGGYTF. The CDR3 DNA is TGTGCCAGCAGCCTGGACGGCTTCGGTGGCTACACCTTC.

This rearrangement joins TRBV27 to TRBJ2-1; unclear D gene. The CDR3 has 14 residues. The germline V gene encodes CDR1 MNHEY and CDR2 SMNVEV (reference sequence). The ends were cut back, 1 base at V and 4 bases at J, with 8 bases in the middle. The CDR3 DNA is TGTGCCAGCAGTTTATTCCCCAGTTACAATGAGCAGTTCTTC. The encoded protein is CASSLFPSYNEQFF.

This chain connects TRBV6-7 to TRBJ2-4; tentatively, D is TRBD1 (6 bases). TRBV6-7 is sorted into the ORF group, with uncertain function. The CDR3 spans 18 residues. V lost 6 bases to trimming and J lost 0 bases, with 21 bases between them. The CDR3 bases are TGTGCCAGCAGAGACAGACGACAGGAAACTCTAGCCAAAAACATTCAGTACTTC. This gives the protein CASRDRRQETLAKNIQYF.

This chain joins TRBV14 and TRBJ2-7; 8 bases line up with TRBD1. V was clipped by 1 base and J by 1 base; unmatched bases: 6. This CDR3 is built from 16 residues. Germline-derived CDR1 and CDR2 are SGHDN and FVKESK. The CDR3 sequence is CASSQGARTGSYEQYF. The CDR3 region has the DNA TGTGCCAGCAGCCAAGGTGCGCGGACAGGGTCCTACGAGCAGTACTTC.

The V call is TRBV6-5, the J call TRBJ2-1, with D perhaps TRBD2 (5 bases). The germline V and J ends were trimmed by 0 bases and 5 bases, with 14 bases remaining between them. From germline, CDR1 is MNHEY and CDR2 SVGAGI. CDR3 length: 16 residues. As DNA, the CDR3 is TGTGCCAGCAGTTACTCGACCGGGGAGCTCCACAATGAGCAGTTCTTC. This translates into CASSYSTGELHNEQFF.

The V and J genes are TRBV28 and TRBJ1-1; D not resolved. There are 15 residues in the CDR3. The V gene's germline CDR1 is MDHEN and CDR2 SYDVKM. The V end was cut by 6 bases, the J end by 1 base, with 15 bases between. CDR3 residues: CASSLDRPTNTEAFF. CDR3 sequence (DNA): TGTGCCAGCAGCTTGGACCGACCAACGAACACTGAAGCTTTCTTT.

Comments on this clone: The sample holds other DNA sequences that translate to the same CDR3. V is TRBV7-3 and J is TRBJ2-7; D may match TRBD1 or TRBD2 (5 bases each). V dropped 4 bases and J dropped 0 bases, with 7 bases sitting between them. Germline CDR1 SGHTA, CDR2 FQGTGA. This CDR3 is 13 amino acids long. For the CDR3, the DNA is TGTGCCAGCAGCTCAGGGAGCTCCTACGAGCAGTACTTC. It is translated as CASSSGSSYEQYF.

The CDR3 DNA follows: TGTGCCAGCAGCGCCCGGGACAGTCTCTTGAACACCATATATTTT. It yields the protein CASSARDSLLNTIYF. V and J are TRBV7-9 and TRBJ1-3; 7 nucleotides match TRBD1. The V gene's germline CDR1 is SEHNR and CDR2 FQNEAQ (reference sequence). The CDR3 is made up of 15 amino acids. The V gene end was trimmed by 5 bases and the J gene end by 7 bases; junction bases not matched to a gene: 11.

In this sample, this clone turned up once. The chain uses TRBV10-1 and TRBJ2-7; 7 positions match TRBD1. CDR3 length equals 13 residues. Trimming removed 0 bases from V and 5 bases from J; junction bases left unmatched: 1. Germline CDR1 reads WNHNN; CDR2 reads SYGVQD (reference sequence). Written as DNA, the CDR3 is TGCGCCAGCAGTGAGTCGGGACAGAACGAGCAGTACTTC. This encodes CASSESGQNEQYF.

Regarding this clone: The same CDR3 also results from other DNA sequences found in this sample. The chain uses TRBV9 and TRBJ1-6; D call uncertain. CDR3 length: 14 residues. Trimming left V 0 bases short and J 9 bases short, with 10 bases between. Germline CDR1 is SGDLS and CDR2 is YYNGEE. DNA of the CDR3: TGTGCCAGCAGCGTAGCAGGAGCGGGTTCACCCCTCCACTTT. It encodes CASSVAGAGSPLHF.

V gene TRBV13 combines with J gene TRBJ2-1, with TRBD2 identical over 11 bases. V trimming: 4 bases; J trimming: 8 bases; junction bases outside the gene matches: 7. This CDR3 has 15 residues. CDR1 PRHDT and CDR2 FYEKMQ come from the germline V gene (reference sequence). DNA of the CDR3: TGTGCCAGCAGCTCCACTAGCGGGAGTTACTATGAGCAGTTCTTC. Translated, it gives CASSSTSGSYYEQFF.

The chain combines TRBV6-1 with TRBJ1-2, with TRBD1 as a possible D gene (6 bases). The V end lost 8 bases, the J end lost 3 bases, and 19 bases lay between the germline ends. CDR3 length: 15 residues. The germline V gene encodes CDR1 MNHNS and CDR2 SASEGT. DNA of the CDR3: TGTGCCAGCGGACCCGCCGGGACACCATACTATGGCTACACCTTC. It codes for CASGPAGTPYYGYTF.